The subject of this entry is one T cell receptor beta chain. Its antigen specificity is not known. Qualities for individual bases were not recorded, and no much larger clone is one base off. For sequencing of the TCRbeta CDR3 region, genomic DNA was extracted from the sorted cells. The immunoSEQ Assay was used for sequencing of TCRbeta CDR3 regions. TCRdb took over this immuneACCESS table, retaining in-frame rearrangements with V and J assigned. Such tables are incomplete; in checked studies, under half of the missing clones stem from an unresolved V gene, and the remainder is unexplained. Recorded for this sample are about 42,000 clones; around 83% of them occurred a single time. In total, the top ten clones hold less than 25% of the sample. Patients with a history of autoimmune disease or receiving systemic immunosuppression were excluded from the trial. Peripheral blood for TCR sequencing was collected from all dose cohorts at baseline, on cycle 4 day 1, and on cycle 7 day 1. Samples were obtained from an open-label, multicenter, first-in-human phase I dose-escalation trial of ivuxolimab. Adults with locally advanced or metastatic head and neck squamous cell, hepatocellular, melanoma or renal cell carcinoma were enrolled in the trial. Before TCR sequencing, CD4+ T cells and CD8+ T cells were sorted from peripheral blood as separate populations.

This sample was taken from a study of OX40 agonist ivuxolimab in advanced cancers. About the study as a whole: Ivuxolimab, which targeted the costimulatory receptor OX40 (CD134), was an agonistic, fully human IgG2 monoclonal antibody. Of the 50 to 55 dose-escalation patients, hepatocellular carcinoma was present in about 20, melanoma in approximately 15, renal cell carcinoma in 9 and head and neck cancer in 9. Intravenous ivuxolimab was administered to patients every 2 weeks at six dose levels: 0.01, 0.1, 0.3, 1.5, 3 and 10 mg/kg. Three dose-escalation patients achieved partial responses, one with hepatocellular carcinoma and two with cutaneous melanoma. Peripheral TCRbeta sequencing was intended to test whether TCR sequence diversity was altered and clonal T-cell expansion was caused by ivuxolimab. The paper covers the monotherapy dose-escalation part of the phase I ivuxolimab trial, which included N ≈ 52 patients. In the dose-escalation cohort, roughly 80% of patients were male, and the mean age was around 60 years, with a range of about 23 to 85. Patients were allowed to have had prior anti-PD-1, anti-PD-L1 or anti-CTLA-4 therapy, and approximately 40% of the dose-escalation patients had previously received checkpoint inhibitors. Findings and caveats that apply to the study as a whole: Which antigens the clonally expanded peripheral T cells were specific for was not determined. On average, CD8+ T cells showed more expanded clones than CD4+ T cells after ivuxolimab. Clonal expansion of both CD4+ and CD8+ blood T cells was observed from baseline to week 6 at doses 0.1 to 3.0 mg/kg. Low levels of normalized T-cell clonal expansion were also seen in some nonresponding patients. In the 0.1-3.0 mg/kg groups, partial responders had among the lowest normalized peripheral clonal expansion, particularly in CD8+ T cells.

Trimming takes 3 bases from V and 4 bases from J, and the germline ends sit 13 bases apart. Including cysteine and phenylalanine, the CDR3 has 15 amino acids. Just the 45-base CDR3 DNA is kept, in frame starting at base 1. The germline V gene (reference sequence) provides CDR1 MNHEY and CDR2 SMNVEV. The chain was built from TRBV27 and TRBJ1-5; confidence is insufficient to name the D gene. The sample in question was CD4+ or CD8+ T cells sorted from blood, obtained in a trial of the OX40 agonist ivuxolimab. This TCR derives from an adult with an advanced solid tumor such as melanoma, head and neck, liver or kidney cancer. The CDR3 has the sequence CASSFIGPPNQPQHF. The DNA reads TGTGCCAGCAGTTTTATAGGACCCCCTAATCAGCCCCAGCATTTT.